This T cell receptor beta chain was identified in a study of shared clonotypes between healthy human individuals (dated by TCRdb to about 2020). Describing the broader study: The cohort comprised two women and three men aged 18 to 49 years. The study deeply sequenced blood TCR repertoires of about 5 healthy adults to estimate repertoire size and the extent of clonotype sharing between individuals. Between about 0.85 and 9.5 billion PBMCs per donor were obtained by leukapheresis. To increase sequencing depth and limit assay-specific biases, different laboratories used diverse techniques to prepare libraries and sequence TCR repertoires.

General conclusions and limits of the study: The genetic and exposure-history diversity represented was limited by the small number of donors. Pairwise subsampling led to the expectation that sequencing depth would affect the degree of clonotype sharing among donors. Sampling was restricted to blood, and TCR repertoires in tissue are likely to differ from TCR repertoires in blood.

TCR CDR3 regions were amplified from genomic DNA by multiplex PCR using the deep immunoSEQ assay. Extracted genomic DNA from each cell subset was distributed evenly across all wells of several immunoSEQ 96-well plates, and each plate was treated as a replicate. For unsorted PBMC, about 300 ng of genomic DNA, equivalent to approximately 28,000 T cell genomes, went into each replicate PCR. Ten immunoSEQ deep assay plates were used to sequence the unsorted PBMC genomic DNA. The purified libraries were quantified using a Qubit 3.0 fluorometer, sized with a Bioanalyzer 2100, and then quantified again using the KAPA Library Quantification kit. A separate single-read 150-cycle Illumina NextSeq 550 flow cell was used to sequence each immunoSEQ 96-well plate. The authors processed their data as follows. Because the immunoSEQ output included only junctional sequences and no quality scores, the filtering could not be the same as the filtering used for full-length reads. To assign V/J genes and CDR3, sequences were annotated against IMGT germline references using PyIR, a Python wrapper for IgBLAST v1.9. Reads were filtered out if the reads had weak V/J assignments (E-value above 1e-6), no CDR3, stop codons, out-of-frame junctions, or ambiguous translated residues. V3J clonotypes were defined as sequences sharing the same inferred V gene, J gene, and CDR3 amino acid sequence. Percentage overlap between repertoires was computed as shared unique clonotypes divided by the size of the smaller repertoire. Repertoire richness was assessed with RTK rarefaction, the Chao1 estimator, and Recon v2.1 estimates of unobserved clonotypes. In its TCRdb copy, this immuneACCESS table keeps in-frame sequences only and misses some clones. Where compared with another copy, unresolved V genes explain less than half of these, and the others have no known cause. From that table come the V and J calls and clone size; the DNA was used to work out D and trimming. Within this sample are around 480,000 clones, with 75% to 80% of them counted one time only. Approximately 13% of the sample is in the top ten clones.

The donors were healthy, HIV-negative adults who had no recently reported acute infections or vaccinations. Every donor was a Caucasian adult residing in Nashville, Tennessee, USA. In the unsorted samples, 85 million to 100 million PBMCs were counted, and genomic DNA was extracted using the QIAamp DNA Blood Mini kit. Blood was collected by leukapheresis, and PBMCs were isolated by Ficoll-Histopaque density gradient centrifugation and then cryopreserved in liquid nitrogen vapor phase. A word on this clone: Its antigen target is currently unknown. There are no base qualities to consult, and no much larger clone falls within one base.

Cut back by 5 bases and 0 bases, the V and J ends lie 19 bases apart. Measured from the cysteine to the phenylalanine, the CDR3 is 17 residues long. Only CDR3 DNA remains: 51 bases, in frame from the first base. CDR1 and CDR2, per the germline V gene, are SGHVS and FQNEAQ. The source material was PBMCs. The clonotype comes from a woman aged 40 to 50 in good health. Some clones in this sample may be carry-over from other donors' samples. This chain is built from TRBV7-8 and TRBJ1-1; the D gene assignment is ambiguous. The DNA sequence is TGTGCCAGCAGCCCCGGTGCCGAGAAAAGAATGAACACTGAAGCTTTCTTT. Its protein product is CASSPGAEKRMNTEAFF.